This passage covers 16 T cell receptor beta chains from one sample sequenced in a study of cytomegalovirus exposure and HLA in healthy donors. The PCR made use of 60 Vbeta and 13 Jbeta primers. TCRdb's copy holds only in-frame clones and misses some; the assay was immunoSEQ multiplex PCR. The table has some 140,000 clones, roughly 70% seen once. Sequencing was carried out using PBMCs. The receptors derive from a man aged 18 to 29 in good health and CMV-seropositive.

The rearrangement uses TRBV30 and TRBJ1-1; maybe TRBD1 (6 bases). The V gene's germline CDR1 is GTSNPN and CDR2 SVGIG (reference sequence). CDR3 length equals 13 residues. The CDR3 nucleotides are TGTTGCTTCAGAAAAGGGGGGGGTACTGAAGCTTTCTTT. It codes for CCFRKGGGTEAFF.

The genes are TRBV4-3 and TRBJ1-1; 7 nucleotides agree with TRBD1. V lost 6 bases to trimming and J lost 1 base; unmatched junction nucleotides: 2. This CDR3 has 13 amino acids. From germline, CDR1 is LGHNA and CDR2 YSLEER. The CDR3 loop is CASRDRANTEAFF. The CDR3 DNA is TGCGCCAGCAGAGACAGGGCGAACACTGAAGCTTTCTTT.

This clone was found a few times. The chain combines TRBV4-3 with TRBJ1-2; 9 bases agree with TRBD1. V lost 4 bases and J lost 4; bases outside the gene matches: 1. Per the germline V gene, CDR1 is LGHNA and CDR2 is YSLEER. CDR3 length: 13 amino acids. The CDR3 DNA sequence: TGCGCCAGCAGCCGGGACAGGGCCTATGGCTACACCTTC. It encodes CASSRDRAYGYTF.

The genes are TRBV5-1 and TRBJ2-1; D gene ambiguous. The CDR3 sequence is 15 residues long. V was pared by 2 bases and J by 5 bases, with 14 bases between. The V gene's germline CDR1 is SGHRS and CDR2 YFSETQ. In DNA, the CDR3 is TGCGCCAGCAGCTTTTCCACTTCCCCGAACAATGAGCAGTTCTTC. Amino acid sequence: CASSFSTSPNNEQFF.

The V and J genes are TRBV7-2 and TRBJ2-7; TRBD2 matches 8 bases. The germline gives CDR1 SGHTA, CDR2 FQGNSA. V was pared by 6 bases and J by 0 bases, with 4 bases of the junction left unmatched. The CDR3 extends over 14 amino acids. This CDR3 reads CASSLSGASYEQYF. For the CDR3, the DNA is TGTGCCAGCAGTCTTAGCGGGGCCTCCTACGAGCAGTACTTC.

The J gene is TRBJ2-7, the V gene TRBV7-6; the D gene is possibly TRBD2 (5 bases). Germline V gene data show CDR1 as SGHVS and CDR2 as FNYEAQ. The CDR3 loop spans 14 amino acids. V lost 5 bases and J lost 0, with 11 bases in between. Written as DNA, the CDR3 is TGTGCCAGCAGCCCTCGGGGAGACTCCTACGAGCAGTACTTC. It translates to CASSPRGDSYEQYF.

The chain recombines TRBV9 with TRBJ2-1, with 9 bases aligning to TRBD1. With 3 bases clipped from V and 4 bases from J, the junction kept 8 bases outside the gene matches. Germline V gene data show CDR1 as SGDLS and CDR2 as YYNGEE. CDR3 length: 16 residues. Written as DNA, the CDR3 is TGTGCCAGCAGCGGTGACAGGGGGATCTCTTACAATGAGCAGTTCTTC. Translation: CASSGDRGISYNEQFF.

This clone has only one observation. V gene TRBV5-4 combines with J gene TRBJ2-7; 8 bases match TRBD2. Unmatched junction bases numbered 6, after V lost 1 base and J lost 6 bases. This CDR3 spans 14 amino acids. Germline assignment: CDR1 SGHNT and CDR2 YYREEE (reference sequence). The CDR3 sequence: CASSLRAGAAEQYF. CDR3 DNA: TGTGCCAGCAGCTTGCGAGCGGGAGCTGCCGAGCAGTACTTC.

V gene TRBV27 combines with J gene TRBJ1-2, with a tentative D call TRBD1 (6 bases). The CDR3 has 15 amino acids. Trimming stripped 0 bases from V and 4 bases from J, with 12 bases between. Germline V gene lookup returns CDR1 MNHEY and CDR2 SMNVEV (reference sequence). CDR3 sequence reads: CASSLSAGAGYGYTF. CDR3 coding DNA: TGTGCCAGCAGTTTATCCGCGGGGGCGGGCTATGGCTACACCTTC.

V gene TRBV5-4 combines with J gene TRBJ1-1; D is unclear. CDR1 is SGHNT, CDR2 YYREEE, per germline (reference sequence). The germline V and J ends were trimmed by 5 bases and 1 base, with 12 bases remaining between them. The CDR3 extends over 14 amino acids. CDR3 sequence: CASRTGRENTEAFF. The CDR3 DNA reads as TGTGCCAGCAGGACCGGGAGAGAGAACACTGAAGCTTTCTTT. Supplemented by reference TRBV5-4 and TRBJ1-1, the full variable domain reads ETGVTQSPTHLIKTRGQQVTLRCSSQSGHNTVSWYQQALGQGPQFIFQYYREEENGRGNFPPRFSGLQFPNYSSELNVNALELDDSALYLCASRTGRENTEAFFGQGTRLTVV.

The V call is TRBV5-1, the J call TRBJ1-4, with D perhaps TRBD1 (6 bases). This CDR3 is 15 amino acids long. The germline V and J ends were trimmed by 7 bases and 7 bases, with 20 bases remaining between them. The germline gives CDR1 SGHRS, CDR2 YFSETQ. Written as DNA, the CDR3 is TGCGCCAGCGGAGCTAAGTTGGGCAGGGGTGAAAAACTGTTTTTT. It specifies CASGAKLGRGEKLFF.

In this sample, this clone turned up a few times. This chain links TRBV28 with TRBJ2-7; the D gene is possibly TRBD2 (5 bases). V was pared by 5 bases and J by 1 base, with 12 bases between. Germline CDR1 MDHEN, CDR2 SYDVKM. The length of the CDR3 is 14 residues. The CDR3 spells CASSDHSGSYEQYF. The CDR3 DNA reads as TGTGCCAGCAGTGACCACAGCGGATCCTACGAGCAGTACTTC.

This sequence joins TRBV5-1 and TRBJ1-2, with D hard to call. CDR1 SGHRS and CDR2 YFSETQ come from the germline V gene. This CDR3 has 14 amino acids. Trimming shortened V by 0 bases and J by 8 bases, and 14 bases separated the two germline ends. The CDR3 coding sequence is TGCGCCAGCAGCTTGGAAGGCAGCAGAGGAGGCTACACCTTC. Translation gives CASSLEGSRGGYTF.

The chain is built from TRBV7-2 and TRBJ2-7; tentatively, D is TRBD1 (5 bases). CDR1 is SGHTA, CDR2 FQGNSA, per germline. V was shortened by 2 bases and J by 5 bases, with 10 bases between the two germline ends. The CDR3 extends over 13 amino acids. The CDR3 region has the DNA TGTGCCAGCAGCTTACTCAGGGTAAACGAGCAGTACTTC. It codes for CASSLLRVNEQYF.

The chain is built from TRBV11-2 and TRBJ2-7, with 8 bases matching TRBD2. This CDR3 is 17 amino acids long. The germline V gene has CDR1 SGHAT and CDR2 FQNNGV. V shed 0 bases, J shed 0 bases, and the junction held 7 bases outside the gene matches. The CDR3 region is CASSLDRSGGSSYEQYF. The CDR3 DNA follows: TGTGCCAGCAGCTTAGATAGAAGCGGGGGTAGCTCCTACGAGCAGTACTTC.

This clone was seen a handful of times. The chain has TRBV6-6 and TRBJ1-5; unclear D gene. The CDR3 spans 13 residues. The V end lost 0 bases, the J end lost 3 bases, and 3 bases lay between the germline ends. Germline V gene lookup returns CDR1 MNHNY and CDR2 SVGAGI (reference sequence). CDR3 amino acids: CASSYSNNQPQHF. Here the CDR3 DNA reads TGTGCCAGCAGTTACTCCAACAATCAGCCCCAGCATTTT.